A selection of T cell receptor beta chains follows, all from one sample in a study of OX40 agonist ivuxolimab in advanced cancers. Repertoires were generated with immunoSEQ multiplex PCR, while TCRdb's copy carries only in-frame clones and drops some. Counted here are about 33,000 clones, around 90% occurring once; the ten biggest clones make up roughly 4%. The starting material was CD4+ or CD8+ T cells sorted from blood, obtained in a trial of the OX40 agonist ivuxolimab. All receptors come from an adult with an advanced solid tumor such as melanoma, head and neck, liver or kidney cancer. The CDR3 runs from the conserved cysteine through the conserved F or W. D genes are given only for firm matches. Rows may omit the clone size; those that give it use once, few, many or a size class.

J: TRBJ1-4
size: once
V: TRBV4-1
D: TRBD1
CDR3: CASSQSPTGGLEKLFF
DNA: TGCGCCAGCAGCCAAAGTCCGACAGGGGGCCTCGAAAAACTGTTTTTT

J: TRBJ1-3
size: .
V: TRBV30
D: .
CDR3: CAWSLGNTIYF
DNA: TGTGCCTGGTCTCTGGGAAACACCATATATTTT

J: TRBJ2-7
size: .
V: TRBV7-2
D: TRBD1
CDR3: CASSRDRGPSYEQYF
DNA: TGTGCCAGCAGCCGGGACAGGGGGCCCTCCTACGAGCAGTACTTC

J: TRBJ2-7
size: once
V: TRBV18
D: .
CDR3: CASSPLDSSYEQYF
DNA: TGTGCCAGCTCACCACTCGACAGCTCCTACGAGCAGTACTTC

J: TRBJ1-2
size: .
V: TRBV30
D: .
CDR3: CAWKWGINYGYTF
DNA: TGTGCCTGGAAGTGGGGAATTAACTATGGCTACACCTTC

J: TRBJ1-5
size: .
V: TRBV5-8
D: TRBD1
CDR3: CASSLARDRGRSKQHF
DNA: TGTGCCAGCAGCTTGGCGAGGGACAGGGGTCGGTCGAAGCAGCATTTT

J: TRBJ2-6
size: .
V: TRBV30
D: .
CDR3: CAWSAGGGANVLTF
DNA: TGTGCCTGGAGCGCAGGAGGTGGGGCCAACGTCCTGACTTTC

J: TRBJ2-7
size: .
V: TRBV19
D: .
CDR3: CASSSPGLLNYEQYF
DNA: TGTGCCAGTTCTTCACCGGGACTCCTGAACTACGAGCAGTACTTC

J: TRBJ2-2
size: .
V: TRBV5-1
D: TRBD1
CDR3: CASGEWTGIPGELFF
DNA: TGCGCCAGCGGAGAATGGACAGGGATCCCCGGGGAGCTGTTTTTT

J: TRBJ2-2
size: .
V: TRBV13
D: .
CDR3: CASSLLLAWTGELFF
DNA: TGTGCCAGCAGCTTACTACTAGCCTGGACCGGGGAGCTGTTTTTT

J: TRBJ1-5
size: .
V: TRBV6-1
D: TRBD1
CDR3: CATKQGAYSNQPQHF
DNA: TGTGCCACCAAACAGGGGGCCTATAGCAATCAGCCCCAGCATTTT

J: TRBJ2-5
size: .
V: TRBV28
D: TRBD2
CDR3: CASSLILAGGRKTQYF
DNA: TGTGCCAGCAGCCTAATTCTAGCGGGGGGTAGGAAGACCCAGTACTTC

J: TRBJ1-2
size: .
V: TRBV28
D: TRBD1
CDR3: CASSFGPQGGTYGYTF
DNA: TGTGCCAGCAGTTTCGGCCCACAGGGGGGAACCTATGGCTACACCTTC

J: TRBJ2-3
size: .
V: TRBV14
D: TRBD2
CDR3: CASSPIAGVSTDTQYF
DNA: TGTGCCAGCAGCCCGATAGCGGGAGTTAGCACAGATACGCAGTATTTT

J: TRBJ2-3
size: .
V: TRBV30
D: TRBD2
CDR3: CAWSVTSGMSDTQYF
DNA: TGTGCCTGGAGTGTGACTAGCGGGATGTCAGATACGCAGTATTTT

J: TRBJ2-1
size: .
V: TRBV5-5
D: .
CDR3: CASSSRVFSYNEQFF
DNA: TGTGCCAGCAGCTCCAGGGTATTCTCCTACAATGAGCAGTTCTTC

J: TRBJ2-5
size: .
V: TRBV5-1
D: .
CDR3: CASSPLWGETQYF
DNA: TGCGCCAGCAGCCCTTTGTGGGGAGAGACCCAGTACTTC

J: TRBJ1-4
size: .
V: TRBV7-9
D: .
CDR3: CASSLASLNEKLFF
DNA: TGTGCCAGCAGCTTAGCGTCCCTTAATGAAAAACTGTTTTTT

J: TRBJ1-2
size: .
V: TRBV25-1
D: .
CDR3: CASSPGGVATGGYTF
DNA: TGTGCCAGCTCCCCGGGGGGTGTGGCGACGGGTGGCTACACCTTC

J: TRBJ2-7
size: .
V: TRBV28
D: TRBD2
CDR3: CASSLTSGSSYEQYF
DNA: TGTGCCAGCAGTTTAACTAGCGGGAGCTCCTACGAGCAGTACTTC

J: TRBJ2-2
size: .
V: TRBV5-3
D: TRBD2
CDR3: CARSLPLAGENTGELFF
DNA: TGTGCCAGAAGCTTACCACTAGCGGGGGAAAACACCGGGGAGCTGTTTTTT

J: TRBJ2-7
size: .
V: TRBV28
D: .
CDR3: CASSLSFRAEQYF
DNA: TGTGCCAGCAGTTTGAGTTTTCGGGCCGAGCAGTACTTC

J: TRBJ1-4
size: .
V: TRBV5-1
D: .
CDR3: CASSLGVSEKLFF
DNA: TGCGCCAGCAGCTTGGGGGTTAGCGAAAAACTGTTTTTT

J: TRBJ2-1
size: .
V: TRBV18
D: .
CDR3: CASSSQGYGNEQFF
DNA: TGTGCCAGCTCATCTCAGGGTTATGGGAATGAGCAGTTCTTC